This T cell receptor beta chain was captured in a study of T cells in tuberculosis. The repertoire was sequenced with immunoSEQ multiplex PCR; TCRdb's copy has only in-frame clones and lacks some. The sample lists roughly 28,000 clones, just over 90% occurring once. Latent tuberculosis screening used tuberculin skin test and IGRA at entry. CDR3 size: 17 residues. V trimming: 2 bases; J trimming: 3 bases; junction bases outside the gene matches: 9. The germline CDR1 and CDR2 sequences are SGHVS and FQNEAQ. The sequence derives from a donor aged 10-30 years with latent tuberculosis or without tuberculosis infection. J is TRBJ2-3 and V is TRBV7-8, with 9 bases matching TRBD2. The sequenced material came from PBMCs. The CDR3, as DNA: TGTGCCAGCAGCTTATGGTATGCTAGCGGGGCTACAGATACGCAGTATTTT. Encoded protein: CASSLWYASGATDTQYF.